The 23 T cell receptor beta chains given below trace back to one sample, sequenced in a study of healthy donors' naive CD4 and CD8 T cells. Starting from roughly 0.45 ug of total RNA, TCR libraries were made with linear amplification. TCRdb called the reads again in MiXCR, with one record for every CDR3 protein. The table lists 180,000 or so distinct CDR3 sequences, around 74% of them singletons. The sample taken for sequencing was naive CD4+ and CD8+ T cells sorted from blood, pooled from several donors. Receptors were obtained from a pool of human donors in good health; the sample pools cells from several healthy donors.

This clonotype was detected only once. The chain carries TRBV12-3 or TRBV12-4 and TRBJ2-7; tentatively, D is TRBD1 or TRBD2 (5 bases each). V shed 6 bases and J shed 0 bases, with 15 bases lying between them. The CDR3 has 15 residues. CDR3 DNA sequence: TGTGCCAGCAGCTACAAGAGGGGCGCCTCCTACGAGCAGTACTTC. Its translation is CASSYKRGASYEQYF.

This chain connects TRBV11-2 to TRBJ2-1, with 7 positions matching TRBD2. V shed 2 bases and J 13 bases; nucleotides not matched to a gene: 8. The germline V gene encodes CDR1 SGHAT and CDR2 FQNNGV. CDR3 length: 13 residues. The CDR3 region is CASSLLASGDQFF. The DNA for the CDR3 is TGTGCCAGCAGCTTATTGGCTAGCGGCGACCAGTTCTTC.

The chain joins TRBV27 to TRBJ1-1; D unclear. There are 13 residues in the CDR3. CDR1 is MNHEY, CDR2 SMNVEV, per germline (reference sequence). Between the trimmed V and J ends, which lost 7 bases and 6 bases, there was a span of 15 bases. Written as DNA, the CDR3 is TGTGCCAGCATGTCCCTCCAAATGCCTGAAGCTTTCTTT. Protein product: CASMSLQMPEAFF.

A word on this clonotype: Mismatch with germline at one junction end may stem from a read error. This sequence joins TRBV6-5 and TRBJ2-3; tentatively, D is TRBD2 (5 bases). CDR1 is MNHEY and CDR2 is SVGAGI in the germline V gene. This CDR3 comprises 12 residues. CDR3 in amino acids: CANSYGEGTQYF. The DNA of the CDR3 is TGTGCCAACAGTTACGGGGAAGGGACGCAGTATTTT.

The J gene is TRBJ1-1, the V gene TRBV6-5, with D possibly TRBD1 on 6 matching bases. Germline CDR1 MNHEY, CDR2 SVGAGI. CDR3 length: 15 residues. The V end was cut by 7 bases, the J end by 1 base, with 16 bases between. This chain's CDR3 is CASTQRGRRNTEAFF. CDR3 nucleotides: TGTGCCAGCACCCAAAGGGGGAGGCGGAACACTGAAGCTTTCTTT.

This chain connects TRBV27 to TRBJ2-3; D gene uncertain. V was clipped by 7 bases and J by 5 bases, with 13 bases between them. The germline V gene encodes CDR1 MNHEY and CDR2 SMNVEV (reference sequence). This CDR3 is built from 13 residues. CDR3 protein: CASTGLVGDTQYF. The DNA of the CDR3 is TGTGCCAGCACTGGGTTAGTCGGAGATACGCAGTATTTT.

This rearrangement joins TRBV27 to TRBJ1-6; TRBD1 might be the D (5 bases). The V gene lost 5 bases and the J gene lost 10 bases, with 15 bases spanning the gap. Per the germline V gene, CDR1 is MNHEY and CDR2 is SMNVEV (reference sequence). This CDR3 spans 14 amino acids. The CDR3 DNA sequence: TGTGCCAGCAGTACGTGGGACCTTGGATCACCCCTCCACTTT. Translated, it gives CASSTWDLGSPLHF.

CDR3 sequence (DNA): TGTGCCAGCAGCTTAGGGGCCGCTGAAGCTTTCTTT. It translates to CASSLGAAEAFF. This chain connects TRBV5-5 to TRBJ1-1, with TRBD1 as a possible D gene (5 bases). Trimming removed 2 bases at V and 6 bases at J, with 8 bases between. The CDR3 loop spans 12 amino acids. Germline CDR1 reads SGHKS; CDR2 reads YYEKEE (reference sequence).

The genes are TRBV18 and TRBJ2-7, with D possibly being TRBD1 (5 bases). V gave up 2 bases and J gave up 0 bases, with 8 bases separating them. Germline V gene sequence: CDR1 KGHSH, CDR2 LQKENI. The CDR3 contains 14 residues. The chain's CDR3 is CASSPTQGSYEQYV. CDR3 bases: TGTGCCAGCTCACCAACTCAGGGCTCCTACGAGCAGTACGTC.

The chain links TRBV29-1 to TRBJ2-7; TRBD1 or TRBD2 may be the D gene (5 bases each). This CDR3 comprises 13 residues. The V gene lost 1 base and the J gene lost 3 bases, with 10 bases spanning the gap. Germline V gene lookup returns CDR1 SQVTM and CDR2 ANQGSEA. CDR3 bases: TGCAGCGTTGAAGGGGGGAAGGGCTACGAGCAGTACTTC. Translated: CSVEGGKGYEQYF.

The rearrangement uses TRBV20-1 and TRBJ2-1; the D gene is possibly TRBD2 (6 bases). Germline CDR1 DFQATT, CDR2 SNEGSKA (reference sequence). CDR3 size: 18 residues. V was trimmed by 0 bases and J by 0 bases, leaving 18 bases between them. The CDR3 DNA follows: TGCAGTGCTAGAGATCGGTGGGGACTGTCAAGCTCCTACAATGAGCAGTTCTTC. Protein product: CSARDRWGLSSSYNEQFF.

The chain combines TRBV29-1 with TRBJ2-5, with a possible D match to TRBD1 (6 bases). The CDR3 spans 12 residues. The germline V and J ends were trimmed by 6 bases and 4 bases, with 12 bases remaining between them. CDR1 is SQVTM, CDR2 ANQGSEA, per germline. The CDR3 protein is CSVHGTSETQYF. The CDR3 nucleotides read TGCAGCGTCCACGGGACATCAGAGACCCAGTACTTC.

V is TRBV27 and J is TRBJ2-7; possibly TRBD1 for D (5 bases). The CDR3 is made up of 16 amino acids. Germline values: CDR1 MNHEY, CDR2 SMNVEV (reference sequence). The V end was cut by 5 bases, the J end by 3 bases, with 20 bases between. The CDR3: CASSAKDSMLIYEQYF. In DNA, the CDR3 is TGTGCCAGCAGTGCCAAAGACAGTATGCTAATCTACGAGCAGTACTTC.

This chain joins TRBV6-2 or TRBV6-3 and TRBJ2-3; possible D gene TRBD2, 6 bases. Per germline, CDR1 MNHEY and CDR2 SVGEGT. This CDR3 contains 14 residues. V lost 5 bases and J lost 1, with 10 bases in between. CDR3 nucleotide sequence: TGTGCCAGCAGTGCCGGGACTCGCACAGATACGCAGTATTTT. It translates to CASSAGTRTDTQYF.

This clonotype was recorded once. The V and J genes are TRBV29-1 and TRBJ2-7; the D gene is possibly TRBD1 (5 bases). This CDR3 has 13 amino acids. CDR1 is SQVTM and CDR2 is ANQGSEA in the germline V gene. The V gene lost 2 bases and the J gene lost 0 bases, with 8 bases spanning the gap. CDR3 in amino acids: CSVETGRSYEQYF. In DNA form, the CDR3 reads TGCAGCGTTGAAACAGGACGCTCCTACGAGCAGTACTTC.

This clonotype showed up just once. This chain connects TRBV18 to TRBJ2-7; 10 bases fit TRBD2. The length of the CDR3 is 16 residues. Germline assignment: CDR1 KGHSH and CDR2 LQKENI. After removal of 3 bases from V and 2 bases from J, the junction contained 7 bases not matched to a gene. The CDR3, as DNA: TGTGCCAGCTCACCCCCAGGTACTAGCGGGACCTACGAGCAGTACTTC. Translating gives CASSPPGTSGTYEQYF.

With respect to this clonotype: Compared with germline, one end of the junction differs, possibly owing to a read error. The chain couples TRBV15 to TRBJ2-4; 7 positions match TRBD2. The CDR3 is made up of 11 amino acids. Germline CDR1 LNHNV, CDR2 YYDKDF (reference sequence). CDR3 amino acids: CATSRGGSWNF. The CDR3 DNA sequence: TGTGCCACCAGCAGGGGAGGGAGTTGGAACTTC.

This clonotype appeared a few times. The genes are TRBV6-5 and TRBJ1-1, with unresolved D. The CDR3 consists of 13 residues. Germline V lookup: CDR1 MNHEY, CDR2 SVGAGI. V lost 5 bases, J lost 1 base, and 8 bases lay in between. The CDR3 region is CASSPRWNTEAFF. For the CDR3, the DNA is TGTGCCAGCAGTCCAAGGTGGAACACTGAAGCTTTCTTT.

The chain has TRBV19 and TRBJ1-2; D is perhaps TRBD1 (5 bases). Germline V lookup: CDR1 LNHDA, CDR2 SQIVND (reference sequence). V was clipped by 3 bases and J by 2 bases, with 10 bases between them. The CDR3 extends over 14 amino acids. The CDR3 protein is CASSMRGSNYGYTF. CDR3 in DNA: TGTGCCAGTAGTATGAGGGGAAGCAACTATGGCTACACCTTC.

The chain recombines TRBV27 with TRBJ1-5; possibly TRBD1 for D (6 bases). The CDR3 spans 15 residues. V gave up 5 bases and J gave up 7 bases, with 18 bases separating them. Germline CDR1 reads MNHEY; CDR2 reads SMNVEV (reference sequence). The DNA of the CDR3 is TGTGCCAGCAGTCCACAGGGAAACAAGAGGCAGCCCCAGCATTTT. Translation: CASSPQGNKRQPQHF.

The chain couples TRBV29-1 to TRBJ2-7; TRBD1 agrees at 8 bases. V dropped 6 bases and J dropped 2; count of bases not matched to a gene: 9. Germline CDR1 and CDR2: SQVTM and ANQGSEA. The length of the CDR3 is 14 residues. CDR3 coding DNA: TGCAGCGTGGTAAGGACAGGGCGTCCCTACGAGCAGTACTTC. This gives the protein CSVVRTGRPYEQYF.

The rearrangement joins TRBV5-1 to TRBJ1-1; perhaps TRBD1 as D (5 bases). The V and J ends lost 1 base and 5 bases respectively, with 15 bases between them. Germline CDR1 reads SGHRS; CDR2 reads YFSETQ. The CDR3 covers 15 residues. Written as DNA, the CDR3 is TGCGCCAGCAGCTTGCAGGGACGAGGCGAGACTGAAGCTTTCTTT. Its translation is CASSLQGRGETEAFF.

This clonotype was observed a few times. This sequence joins TRBV29-1 and TRBJ2-7; D not resolved. V was cut by 7 bases and J by 3 bases, with 13 bases left in between. This CDR3 is built from 12 residues. Germline lookup yields CDR1 SQVTM and CDR2 ANQGSEA. The CDR3 loop is CSAATSRYEQYF. In DNA, the CDR3 is TGCAGCGCCGCGACAAGCCGCTACGAGCAGTACTTC.